The entry that follows covers one TCR beta chain sequence. The method was immunoSEQ multiplex PCR; TCRdb's version includes in-frame clones alone and lacks a portion of them. The sample includes roughly 55,000 clones, 60% to 85% seen only once; the top ten take more than 13%. This sample was included in a study of blood T cell repertoires in COVID-19. The J segment lost 5 bases and the V segment lost 7 bases, leaving 11 bases of the junction unmatched. In germline, CDR1 is SQVTM, CDR2 ANQGSEA. CDR3 length: 13 amino acids. This sequence was found in a human donor with active or convalescent COVID-19. The donor label of this sample is uncertain. The chain recombines TRBV29-1 with TRBJ2-7; 7 bases are a match to TRBD1. The specimen sequenced was peripheral blood. CDR3 in amino acids: CSGLTGTADEQYF. In DNA form, the CDR3 reads TGCAGCGGTCTAACCGGGACAGCGGACGAGCAGTACTTC.